This section outlines one T cell receptor (beta chain) sequence together with its context. The antigen is not known. Primers included in the PCR were 60 Vbeta and 13 Jbeta primers. Profiling relied on immunoSEQ multiplex PCR, and the TCRdb table lists in-frame clones only, not all of them. Of about 160,000 clones in the sample, 70% to 90% were seen once. Trimming removed 4 bases from V and 7 bases from J, with 11 bases in between. The CDR3 runs 13 residues. CDR1 and CDR2 (germline): SNHLY, FYNNEI. This record belongs to a study of cytomegalovirus exposure and HLA in healthy donors. Study background: A data release that came early held 75 million to 85 million unique TCRs from HLA-typed donors. Study results and caveats: It is likely that the observed cluster of highly shared sequence variants was a sequencing artifact. A later analysis linked a missense variant in DCLRE1C to the trimming of TCR beta V and J genes. According to an earlier analysis, most TCR beta V segments yielded productive rearrangements about 87% or about 30% of the time.

Sequenced sample: PBMCs. J is TRBJ2-1 and V is TRBV2; D possibly corresponds to TRBD2 (7 bases). The clonotype comes from a woman aged 25-40 years in good health and CMV-seronegative. For the CDR3, the DNA is TGTGCCAGCAGTGCGGGGGGCTGGAATGAGCAGTTCTTC. This gives the protein CASSAGGWNEQFF.